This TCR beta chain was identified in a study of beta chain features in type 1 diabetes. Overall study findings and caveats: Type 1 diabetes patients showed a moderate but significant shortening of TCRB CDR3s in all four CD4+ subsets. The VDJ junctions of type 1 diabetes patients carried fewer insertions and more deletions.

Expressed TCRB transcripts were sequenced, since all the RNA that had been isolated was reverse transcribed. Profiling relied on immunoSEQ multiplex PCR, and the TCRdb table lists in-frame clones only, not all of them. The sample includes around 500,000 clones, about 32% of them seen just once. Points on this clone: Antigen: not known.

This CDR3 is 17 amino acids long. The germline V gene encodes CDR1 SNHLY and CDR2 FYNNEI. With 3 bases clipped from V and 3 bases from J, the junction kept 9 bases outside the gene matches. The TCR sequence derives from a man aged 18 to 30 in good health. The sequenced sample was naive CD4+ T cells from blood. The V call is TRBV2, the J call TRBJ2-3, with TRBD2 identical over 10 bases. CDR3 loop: CASSDPAVAGGTDTQYF. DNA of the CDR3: TGTGCCAGCAGTGACCCCGCGGTAGCGGGAGGAACAGATACGCAGTATTTT.